The sequence of this T cell receptor beta chain was determined in a study of T-cell memory formation after mild COVID-19. Whole-study results and caveats: Pre-infection memory held some responding clones, suggesting pre-existing cross-reactive T cells responded. CD4/CD8 balance held among clones contracting day 15 to 85, and later expanders leaned CD4+.

Points on this clonotype: The antigen is unknown.

TCRdb used MiXCR to reprocess the 5' RACE reads, holding one entry per CDR3 protein. The repertoire holds 400,000 or so distinct CDR3 sequences, with roughly 20% as singletons. This CDR3 region has 14 residues. CDR1 MNHEY and CDR2 SVGAGI come from the germline V gene. V was pared by 3 bases and J by 1 base, with 9 bases between. This sequence joins TRBV6-5 and TRBJ1-1; D gene ambiguous. The specimen sequenced was PBMCs or a T cell subset sorted from them (not recorded which). The source is an adult woman who had mild COVID-19 (a few samples of this study predate the infection). Cell type and time point are not known. The CDR3 loop is CASSYLRGNTEAFF. CDR3 bases: TGTGCCAGCAGTTATTTGAGAGGGAACACTGAAGCTTTCTTT.